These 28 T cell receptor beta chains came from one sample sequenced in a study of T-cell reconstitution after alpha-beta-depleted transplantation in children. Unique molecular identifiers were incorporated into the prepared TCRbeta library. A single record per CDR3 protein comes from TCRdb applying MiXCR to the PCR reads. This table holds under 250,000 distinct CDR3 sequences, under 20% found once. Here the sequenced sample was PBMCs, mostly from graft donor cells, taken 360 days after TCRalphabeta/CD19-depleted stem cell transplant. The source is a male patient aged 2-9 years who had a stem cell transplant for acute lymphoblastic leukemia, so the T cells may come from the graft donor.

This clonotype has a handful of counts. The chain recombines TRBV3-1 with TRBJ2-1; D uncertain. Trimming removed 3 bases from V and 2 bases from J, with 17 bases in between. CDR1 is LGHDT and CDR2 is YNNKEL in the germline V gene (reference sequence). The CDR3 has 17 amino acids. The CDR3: CASSHQNQPLPYNEQFF. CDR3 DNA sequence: TGTGCCAGCAGCCATCAGAATCAGCCTCTTCCCTACAATGAGCAGTTCTTC.

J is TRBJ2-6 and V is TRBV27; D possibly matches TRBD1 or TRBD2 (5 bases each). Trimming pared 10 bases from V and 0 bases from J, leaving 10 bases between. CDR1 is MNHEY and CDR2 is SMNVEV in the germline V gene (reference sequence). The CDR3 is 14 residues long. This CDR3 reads CATGRNSGANVLTF. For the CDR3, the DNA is TGTGCCACGGGACGGAACTCTGGGGCCAACGTCCTGACTTTC.

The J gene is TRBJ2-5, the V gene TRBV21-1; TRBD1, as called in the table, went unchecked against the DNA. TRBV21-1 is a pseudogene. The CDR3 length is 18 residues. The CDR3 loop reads CASSKVTGGGIGEETQYF. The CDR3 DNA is TGTGCCAGCAGCAAAGTCACAGGGGGTGGTATCGGGGAAGAGACCCAGTACTTC.

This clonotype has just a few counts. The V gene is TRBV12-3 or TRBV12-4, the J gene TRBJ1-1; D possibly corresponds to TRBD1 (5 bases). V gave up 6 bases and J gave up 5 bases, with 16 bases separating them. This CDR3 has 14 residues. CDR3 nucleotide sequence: TGTGCCAGCAGGGGGGGGTCACGGAGAACTGAAGCTTTCTTT. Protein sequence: CASRGGSRRTEAFF.

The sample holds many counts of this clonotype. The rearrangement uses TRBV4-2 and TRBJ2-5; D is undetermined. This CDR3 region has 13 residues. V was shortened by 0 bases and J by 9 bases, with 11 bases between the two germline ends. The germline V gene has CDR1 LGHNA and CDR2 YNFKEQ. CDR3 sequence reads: CASSQERPGPQYF. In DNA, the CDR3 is TGTGCCAGCAGCCAAGAGAGGCCCGGGCCCCAGTACTTC.

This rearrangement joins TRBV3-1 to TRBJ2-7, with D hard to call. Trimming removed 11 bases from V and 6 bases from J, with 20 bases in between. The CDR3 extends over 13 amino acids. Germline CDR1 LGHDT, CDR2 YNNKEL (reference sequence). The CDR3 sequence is CAFCPSDNSEQYF. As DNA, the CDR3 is TGTGCCTTCTGCCCCTCCGACAATTCCGAGCAGTACTTC.

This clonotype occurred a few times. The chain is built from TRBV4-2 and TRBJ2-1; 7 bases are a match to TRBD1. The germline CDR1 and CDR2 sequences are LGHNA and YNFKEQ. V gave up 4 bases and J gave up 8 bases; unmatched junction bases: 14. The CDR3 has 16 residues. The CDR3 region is CASSPLPTGPLHEQFF. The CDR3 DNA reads TGTGCCAGCAGCCCCCTACCGACAGGGCCCCTTCATGAGCAGTTCTTC.

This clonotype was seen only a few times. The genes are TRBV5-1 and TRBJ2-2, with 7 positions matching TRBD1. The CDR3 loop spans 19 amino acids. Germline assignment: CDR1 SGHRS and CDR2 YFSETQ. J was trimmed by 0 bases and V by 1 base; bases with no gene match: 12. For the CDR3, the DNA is TGCGCCAGCAGCTTGTCCCTGGTCGACGACAGGGCGAACACCGGGGAGCTGTTTTTT. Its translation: CASSLSLVDDRANTGELFF.

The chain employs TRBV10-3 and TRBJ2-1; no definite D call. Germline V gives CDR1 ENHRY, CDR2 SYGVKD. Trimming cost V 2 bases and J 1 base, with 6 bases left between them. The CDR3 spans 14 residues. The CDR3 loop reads CAISEGSSYNEQFF. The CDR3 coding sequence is TGTGCCATCAGTGAGGGCAGTTCCTACAATGAGCAGTTCTTC.

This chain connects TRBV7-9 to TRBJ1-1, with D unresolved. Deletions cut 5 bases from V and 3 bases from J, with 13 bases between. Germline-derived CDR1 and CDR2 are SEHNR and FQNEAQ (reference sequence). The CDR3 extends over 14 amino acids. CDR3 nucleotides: TGTGCCAGCAGCCTCGGAGTGGGCGACACTGAAGCTTTCTTT. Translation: CASSLGVGDTEAFF.

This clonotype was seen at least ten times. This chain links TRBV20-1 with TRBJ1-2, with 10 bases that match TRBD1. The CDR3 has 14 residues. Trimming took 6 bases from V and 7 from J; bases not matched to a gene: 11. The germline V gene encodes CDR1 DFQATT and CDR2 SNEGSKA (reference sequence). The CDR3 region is CSANIGTGVFGYTF. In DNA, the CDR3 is TGCAGTGCGAACATAGGGACAGGGGTTTTTGGCTACACCTTC.

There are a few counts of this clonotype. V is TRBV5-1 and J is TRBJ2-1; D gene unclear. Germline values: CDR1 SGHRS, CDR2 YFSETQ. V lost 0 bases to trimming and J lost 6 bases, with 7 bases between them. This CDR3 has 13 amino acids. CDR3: CASSLEDGNEQFF. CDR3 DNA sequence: TGCGCCAGCAGCTTGGAGGACGGCAATGAGCAGTTCTTC.

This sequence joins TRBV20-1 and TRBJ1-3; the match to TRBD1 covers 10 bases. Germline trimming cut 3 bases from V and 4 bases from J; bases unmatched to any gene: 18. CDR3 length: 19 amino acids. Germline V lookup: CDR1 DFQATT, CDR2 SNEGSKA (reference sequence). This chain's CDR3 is CSASPPGQGLLALGNTIYF. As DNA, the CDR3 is TGCAGTGCTAGCCCCCCGGGACAGGGGTTATTAGCTCTAGGAAACACCATATATTTT.

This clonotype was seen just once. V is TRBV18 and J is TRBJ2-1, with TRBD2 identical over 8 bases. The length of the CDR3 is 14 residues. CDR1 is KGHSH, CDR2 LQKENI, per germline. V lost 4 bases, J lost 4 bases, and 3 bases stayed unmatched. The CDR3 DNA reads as TGTGCCAGCTCACTTAGCGGGGAGTACAATGAGCAGTTCTTC. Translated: CASSLSGEYNEQFF.

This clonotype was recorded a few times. CDR3 in DNA: TGTGCCAGCAGCCCGGGGGCTAGCGGGAGCTATGAGCAGTTCTTC. This encodes CASSPGASGSYEQFF. The chain uses TRBV27 and TRBJ2-1; TRBD2 aligns across 10 bases. The germline gives CDR1 MNHEY, CDR2 SMNVEV (reference sequence). This CDR3 is 15 amino acids long. The ends lost 6 bases at V and 8 bases at J; junction bases unmatched: 10.

CDR3 in DNA: TGCAGTGCTAGACCCCTGGGGGGTTCATCAAACACCGGGGAGCTGTTTTTT. This translates into CSARPLGGSSNTGELFF. The chain links TRBV20-1 to TRBJ2-2, with D perhaps TRBD2 (6 bases). Germline lookup yields CDR1 DFQATT and CDR2 SNEGSKA (reference sequence). This CDR3 has 17 amino acids. Between the trimmed V and J ends, which lost 2 bases and 2 bases, there was a span of 18 bases.

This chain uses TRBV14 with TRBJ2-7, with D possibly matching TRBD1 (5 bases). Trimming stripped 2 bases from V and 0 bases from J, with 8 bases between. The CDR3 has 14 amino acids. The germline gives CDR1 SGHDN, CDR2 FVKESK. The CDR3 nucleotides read TGTGCCAGCAGCCAACCCGACAGCTCCTACGAGCAGTACTTC. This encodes CASSQPDSSYEQYF.

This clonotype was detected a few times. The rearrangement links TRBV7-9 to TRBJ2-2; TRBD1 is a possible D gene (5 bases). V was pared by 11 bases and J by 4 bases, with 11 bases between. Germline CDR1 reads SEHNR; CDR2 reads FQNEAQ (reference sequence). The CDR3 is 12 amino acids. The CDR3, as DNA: TGTGCCTTCCAAGGGGTCACCGGGGAGCTGTTTTTT. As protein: CAFQGVTGELFF. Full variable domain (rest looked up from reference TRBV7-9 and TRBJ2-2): DTGVSQNPRHKITKRGQNVTFRCDPISEHNRLYWYRQTLGQGPEFLTYFQNEAQLEKSRLLSDRFSAERPKGSFSTLEIQRTEQGDSAMYLCAFQGVTGELFFGEGSRLTVL.

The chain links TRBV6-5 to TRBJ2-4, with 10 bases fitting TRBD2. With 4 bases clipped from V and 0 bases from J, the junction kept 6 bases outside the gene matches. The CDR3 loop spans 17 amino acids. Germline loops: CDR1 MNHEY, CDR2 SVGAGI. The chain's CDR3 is CASSSGLALVAKNIQYF. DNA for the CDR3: TGTGCCAGCAGTTCGGGACTAGCGCTCGTAGCCAAAAACATTCAGTACTTC.

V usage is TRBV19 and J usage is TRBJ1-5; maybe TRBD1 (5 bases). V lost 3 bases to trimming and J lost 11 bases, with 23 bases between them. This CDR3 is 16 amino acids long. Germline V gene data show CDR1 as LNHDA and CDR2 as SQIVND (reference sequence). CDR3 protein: CASSIWFAGPTSAQHF. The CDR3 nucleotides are TGTGCCAGTAGTATTTGGTTTGCGGGACCGACTTCCGCCCAGCATTTT.

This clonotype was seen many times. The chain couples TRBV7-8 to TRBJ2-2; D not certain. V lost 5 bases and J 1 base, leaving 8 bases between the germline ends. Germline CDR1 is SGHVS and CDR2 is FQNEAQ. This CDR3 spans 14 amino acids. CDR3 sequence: CASSLSRNTGELFF. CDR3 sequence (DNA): TGTGCCAGCAGCCTTAGTAGGAACACCGGGGAGCTGTTTTTT. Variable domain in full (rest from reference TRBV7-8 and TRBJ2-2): GAGVSQSPRYKVAKRGQDVALRCDPISGHVSLFWYQQALGQGPEFLTYFQNEAQLDKSGLPSDRFFAERPEGSVSTLKIQRTQQEDSAVYLCASSLSRNTGELFFGEGSRLTVL.

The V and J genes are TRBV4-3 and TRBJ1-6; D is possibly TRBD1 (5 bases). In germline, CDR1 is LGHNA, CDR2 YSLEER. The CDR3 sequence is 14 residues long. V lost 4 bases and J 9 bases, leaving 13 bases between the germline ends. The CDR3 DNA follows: TGCGCCAGCAGCCCTACCAGGCAGGGTTCACCCCTCCACTTT. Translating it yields CASSPTRQGSPLHF.

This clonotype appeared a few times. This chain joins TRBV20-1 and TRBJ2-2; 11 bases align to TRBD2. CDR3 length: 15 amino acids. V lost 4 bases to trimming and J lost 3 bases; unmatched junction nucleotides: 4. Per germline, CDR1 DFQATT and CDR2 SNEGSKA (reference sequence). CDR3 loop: CSATMTSGDTGELFF. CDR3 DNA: TGCAGTGCTACCATGACTAGCGGGGACACCGGGGAGCTGTTTTTT.

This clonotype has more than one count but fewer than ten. CDR3 sequence (DNA): TGCGCCAGCTCTGAGGTCTGGGGGTTGGAGACCCAGTACTTC. Translation: CASSEVWGLETQYF. This chain uses TRBV4-1 with TRBJ2-5; D is tentatively TRBD1 or TRBD2 (5 bases each). V dropped 8 bases and J dropped 5 bases, with 18 bases sitting between them. Germline CDR1 is MGHRA and CDR2 is YSYEKL. The CDR3 is 14 amino acids.

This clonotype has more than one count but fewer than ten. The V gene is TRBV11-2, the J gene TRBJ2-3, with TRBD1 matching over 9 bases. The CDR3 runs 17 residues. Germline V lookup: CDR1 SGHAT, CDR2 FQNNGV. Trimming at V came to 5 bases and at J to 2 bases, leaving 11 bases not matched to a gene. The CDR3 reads CASSQGPGQGFTDTQYF. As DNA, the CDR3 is TGTGCCAGCAGCCAGGGGCCAGGACAGGGGTTCACAGATACGCAGTATTTT. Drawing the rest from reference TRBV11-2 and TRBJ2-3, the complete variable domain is EAGVAQSPRYKIIEKRQSVAFWCNPISGHATLYWYQQILGQGPKLLIQFQNNGVVDDSQLPKDRFSAERLKGVDSTLKIQPAKLEDSAVYLCASSQGPGQGFTDTQYFGPGTRLTVL.

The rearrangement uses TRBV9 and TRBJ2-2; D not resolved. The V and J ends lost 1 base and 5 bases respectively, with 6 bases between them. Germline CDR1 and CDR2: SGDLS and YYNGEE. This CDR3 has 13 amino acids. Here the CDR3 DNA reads TGTGCCAGCAGCGTACTTATGACCGGGGAGCTGTTTTTT. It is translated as CASSVLMTGELFF. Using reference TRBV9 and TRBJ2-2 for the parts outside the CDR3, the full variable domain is DSGVTQTPKHLITATGQRVTLRCSPRSGDLSVYWYQQSLDQGLQFLIQYYNGEERAKGNILERFSAQQFPDLHSELNLSSLELGDSALYFCASSVLMTGELFFGEGSRLTVL.

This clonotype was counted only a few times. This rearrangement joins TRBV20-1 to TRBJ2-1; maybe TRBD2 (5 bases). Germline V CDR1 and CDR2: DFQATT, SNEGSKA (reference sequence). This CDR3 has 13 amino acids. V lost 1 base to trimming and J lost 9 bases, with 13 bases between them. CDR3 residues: CSARVEGSGEQFF. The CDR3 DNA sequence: TGCAGTGCTAGAGTCGAGGGATCCGGTGAGCAGTTCTTC.

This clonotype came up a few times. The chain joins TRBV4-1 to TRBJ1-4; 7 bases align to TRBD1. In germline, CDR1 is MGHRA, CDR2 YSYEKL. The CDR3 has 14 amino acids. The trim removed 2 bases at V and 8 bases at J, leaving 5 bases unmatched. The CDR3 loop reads CASSQQYRGEKLFF. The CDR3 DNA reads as TGCGCCAGCAGCCAACAGTACAGGGGAGAAAAACTGTTTTTT.